The entry below gives a single TCR beta chain sequence along with its context. The entry originates in a study of blood T cell repertoires in COVID-19. Looking at the study overall: The analysed material was cDNA or gDNA that came from T cells, B-cell-depleted T cells, or PBMCs.

Original data processing: How many nucleated cells were present was estimated from reference gene primer amplification. Assay: immunoSEQ multiplex PCR; the TCRdb copy retains only in-frame clones and omits some. The DNA was the basis for D and trimming; V, J and clone size are from that table. The data show 85,000 to 100,000 clones, with 85% to 90% seen just once and about 1.9% held by the top ten. This CDR3 spans 16 amino acids. Trimming removed 4 bases at V and 5 bases at J, with 17 bases between. Germline V gene lookup returns CDR1 SGHNT and CDR2 YENEEA. The clonotype comes from a man between 50 and 59 years old with COVID-19, enrolled during active disease. The chain is built from TRBV11-3 and TRBJ2-2, with D tentatively TRBD2 (6 bases). Sequencing was done on a sample of peripheral blood. Here the CDR3 DNA reads TGTGCCAGCAGCTCTTCGGCGGGGATTGGTACCGGGGAGCTGTTTTTT. Protein product: CASSSSAGIGTGELFF.